This T cell receptor (beta chain) came from a study of blood T cell repertoires in COVID-19. On the study more broadly: T cells, B-cell-depleted T cells, or PBMCs provided the cDNA or gDNA that served as material.

Trimming left V 4 bases short and J 1 base short, with 8 bases between. Germline V CDR1 and CDR2: SGHRS, YFSETQ. The CDR3 length is 13 residues. Residents of 24 US areas, aged roughly 18 to 89 years, made up the participants. Cohorts were determined from participant-reported clinical history. Authors' analysis steps: Estimation of nucleated cell counts relied on the amplification of reference gene primers. Only in-frame clones appear in the TCRdb table, and some are missing; sequencing was by immunoSEQ multiplex PCR. V, J and clone size reflect that table, while D and trimming were determined from the DNA. The sample yields 250,000 or so clones, roughly 89% seen once.

Sequencing used PBMCs or T cells enriched from blood (not recorded which). The genes are TRBV5-1 and TRBJ2-5; D gene ambiguous. This receptor was identified in a woman aged 25 to 45 with acute COVID-19. As DNA, the CDR3 is TGCGCCAGCAGCACCGGGTCCCAAGAGACCCAGTACTTC. It yields the protein CASSTGSQETQYF.